These 14 T cell receptor beta chains were sequenced from one sample in a study of OX40 agonist ivuxolimab in advanced cancers. Clones were read by immunoSEQ multiplex PCR, and TCRdb kept only the in-frame ones, dropping some. Of around 100,000 clones listed, 90% to 95% were seen once; the top ten hold around 0.25%. The sample was CD4+ or CD8+ T cells sorted from blood, taken in a trial of the OX40 agonist ivuxolimab. The receptors shown here come from an adult with an advanced solid tumor such as melanoma, head and neck, liver or kidney cancer.

This chain links TRBV28 with TRBJ1-2; D may be TRBD1 (6 bases). V was cut by 4 bases and J by 3 bases, with 12 bases left in between. CDR1 MDHEN and CDR2 SYDVKM come from the germline V gene. The CDR3 spans 14 residues. DNA of the CDR3: TGTGCCAGCAGTTGGGGGGGGGCGGACTATGGCTACACCTTC. Translation: CASSWGGADYGYTF.

The genes are TRBV7-8 and TRBJ1-6; D not resolved. This CDR3 region has 12 residues. Trimming stripped 1 base from V and 13 bases from J, with 8 bases between. From germline, CDR1 is SGHVS and CDR2 FQNEAQ. CDR3 in DNA: TGTGCCAGCAGCTTAGGCCCCGGGCCCCTCCACTTT. It specifies CASSLGPGPLHF.

The chain employs TRBV19 and TRBJ1-5; 7 nucleotides agree with TRBD1. This CDR3 is built from 15 residues. V shed 3 bases, J shed 1 base, and the junction held 3 bases outside the gene matches. The germline V gene encodes CDR1 LNHDA and CDR2 SQIVND (reference sequence). CDR3 nucleotides: TGTGCCAGTAGTATCTCGGGACAGAGCAATCAGCCCCAGCATTTT. Its translation: CASSISGQSNQPQHF.

The V and J genes are TRBV6-6 and TRBJ2-1; D assignment may be TRBD1 or TRBD2 (5 bases each). Germline CDR1 MNHNY, CDR2 SVGAGI (reference sequence). V was clipped by 6 bases and J by 5 bases, with 11 bases between them. The CDR3 is made up of 13 amino acids. CDR3 loop: CASSLGPNNEQFF. CDR3 DNA: TGTGCCAGCAGCCTGGGACCTAACAATGAGCAGTTCTTC.

The V gene is TRBV30, the J gene TRBJ2-7; D remains ambiguous. The CDR3 covers 13 residues. Between the trimmed V and J ends, which lost 3 bases and 1 base, there was a span of 10 bases. The germline CDR1 and CDR2 sequences are GTSNPN and SVGIG (reference sequence). The CDR3 loop reads CAWRATGSYEQYV. CDR3 DNA sequence: TGTGCCTGGAGGGCTACGGGTTCCTACGAGCAGTACGTC.

In its sample, this clone was seen once. The chain links TRBV6-5 to TRBJ1-4; 9 bases fit TRBD1. The germline V gene has CDR1 MNHEY and CDR2 SVGAGI. There are 16 residues in the CDR3. After removal of 2 bases from V and 2 bases from J, the junction contained 3 bases not matched to a gene. The CDR3 nucleotides are TGTGCCAGCAGTTACGGGGACAGGGCTACTAATGAAAAACTGTTTTTT. Protein product: CASSYGDRATNEKLFF.

J is TRBJ2-7 and V is TRBV6-6, with a tentative D call TRBD1 (6 bases). Deletions cut 2 bases from V and 6 bases from J, with 11 bases between. This CDR3 contains 13 residues. Germline-derived CDR1 and CDR2 are MNHNY and SVGAGI (reference sequence). This CDR3 is CASSYTRGREQYF. CDR3 sequence (DNA): TGTGCCAGCAGTTACACCAGGGGCCGCGAGCAGTACTTC.

This CDR3 is CASSPLTGLAEAKNIQYF. In DNA, the CDR3 is TGTGCCAGCAGCCCATTAACGGGACTAGCGGAGGCCAAAAACATTCAGTACTTC. The chain is built from TRBV4-2 and TRBJ2-4, with 11 bases fitting TRBD2. Per the germline V gene, CDR1 is LGHNA and CDR2 is YNFKEQ. With 4 bases clipped from V and 1 base from J, the junction kept 9 bases outside the gene matches. There are 18 residues in the CDR3.

The chain is built from TRBV9 and TRBJ2-2; D unresolved. The CDR3 loop spans 14 amino acids. Germline values: CDR1 SGDLS, CDR2 YYNGEE. V lost 7 bases and J lost 0, with 10 bases in between. CDR3 sequence reads: CASQTRTNTGELFF. The CDR3 DNA follows: TGTGCCAGCCAAACTCGAACGAACACCGGGGAGCTGTTTTTT.

The chain uses TRBV30 and TRBJ2-3; D possibly uses TRBD1 or TRBD2 (6 bases each). Germline CDR1 reads GTSNPN; CDR2 reads SVGIG (reference sequence). Trimming removed 3 bases at V and 3 bases at J, with 16 bases between. This CDR3 region has 15 residues. CDR3 DNA: TGTGCCTGGAGGGCTAGGGGGGAGCGGACAGATACGCAGTATTTT. Its translation is CAWRARGERTDTQYF.

The V and J genes are TRBV6-1 and TRBJ2-5; D not certain. Germline CDR1 and CDR2: MNHNS and SASEGT. Trimming removed 7 bases from V and 5 bases from J, with 11 bases in between. CDR3 length equals 12 residues. DNA of the CDR3: TGTGCCAGCACCTATTTGGGGGAGACCCAGTACTTC. Its translation: CASTYLGETQYF.

This chain uses TRBV7-9 with TRBJ1-5; unclear D gene. Trimming removed 3 bases at V and 0 bases at J, with 3 bases between. The germline V gene encodes CDR1 SEHNR and CDR2 FQNEAQ (reference sequence). This CDR3 is 13 amino acids long. The CDR3 loop is CASSFNSNQPQHF. CDR3 in DNA: TGTGCCAGCAGCTTTAATAGCAATCAGCCCCAGCATTTT.

The CDR3 is CASSVTPGVNTEAFF. The CDR3 DNA reads TGTGCCAGCAGCGTGACGCCGGGAGTGAACACTGAAGCTTTCTTT. The chain joins TRBV9 to TRBJ1-1; no reliable D call. The CDR3 runs 15 residues. CDR1 and CDR2 from the germline V gene are SGDLS and YYNGEE. Between the trimmed V and J ends, which lost 2 bases and 0 bases, there was a span of 11 bases. The full variable domain, rest sourced from reference TRBV9 and TRBJ1-1, is DSGVTQTPKHLITATGQRVTLRCSPRSGDLSVYWYQQSLDQGLQFLIQYYNGEERAKGNILERFSAQQFPDLHSELNLSSLELGDSALYFCASSVTPGVNTEAFFGQGTRLTVV.

This clone was observed a handful of times. This rearrangement joins TRBV6-1 to TRBJ1-5; D not resolved. The CDR3 is 12 amino acids. Germline V gene data show CDR1 as MNHNS and CDR2 as SASEGT. The V and J ends lost 8 bases and 6 bases respectively, with 11 bases between them. Here the CDR3 DNA reads TGTGCCAGCTTAAGTGGGTCTCAGCCCCAGCATTTT. It yields the protein CASLSGSQPQHF.